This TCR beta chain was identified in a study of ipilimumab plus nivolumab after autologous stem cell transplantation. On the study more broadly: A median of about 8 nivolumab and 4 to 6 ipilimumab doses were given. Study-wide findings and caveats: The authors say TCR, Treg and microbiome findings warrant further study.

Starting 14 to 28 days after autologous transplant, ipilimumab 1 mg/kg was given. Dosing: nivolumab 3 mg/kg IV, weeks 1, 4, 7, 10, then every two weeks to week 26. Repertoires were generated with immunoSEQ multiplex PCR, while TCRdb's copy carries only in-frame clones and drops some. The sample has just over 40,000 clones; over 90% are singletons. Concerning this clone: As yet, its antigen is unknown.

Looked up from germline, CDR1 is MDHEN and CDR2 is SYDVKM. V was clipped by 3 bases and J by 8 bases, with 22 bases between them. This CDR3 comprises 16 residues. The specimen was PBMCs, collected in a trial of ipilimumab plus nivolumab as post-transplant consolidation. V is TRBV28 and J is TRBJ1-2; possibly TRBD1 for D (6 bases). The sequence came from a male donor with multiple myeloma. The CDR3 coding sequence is TGTGCCAGCAGTTTCTCCCGGCCAGGGGCCTCTGGGGGCTACACCTTC. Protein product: CASSFSRPGASGGYTF.